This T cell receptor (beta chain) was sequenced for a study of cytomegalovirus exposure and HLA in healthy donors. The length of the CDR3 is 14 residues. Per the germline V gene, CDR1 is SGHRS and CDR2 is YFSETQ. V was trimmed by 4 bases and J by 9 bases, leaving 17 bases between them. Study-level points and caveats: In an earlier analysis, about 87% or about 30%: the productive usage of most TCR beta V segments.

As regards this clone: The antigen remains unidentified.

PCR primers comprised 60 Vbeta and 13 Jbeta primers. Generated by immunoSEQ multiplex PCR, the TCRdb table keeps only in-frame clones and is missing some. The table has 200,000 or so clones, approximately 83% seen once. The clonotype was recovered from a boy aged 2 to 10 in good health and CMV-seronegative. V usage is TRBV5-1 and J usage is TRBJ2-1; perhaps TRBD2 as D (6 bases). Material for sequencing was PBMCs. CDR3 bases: TGCGCCAGCAGCCACGGAGGGCAGGGAGTTGAGCAGTTCTTC. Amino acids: CASSHGGQGVEQFF.